The clone carrying this TCR beta chain occurred a few times. These data are taken from a study of blood T cell repertoires in COVID-19. Background on the study: Nucleic acid was either cDNA or gDNA, and it came from T cells, B-cell-depleted T cells, or PBMCs.

V gave up 3 bases and J gave up 4 bases, with 13 bases separating them. This CDR3 is 14 amino acids long. Germline CDR1 and CDR2: MNHEY and SVGAGI. Original data processing: By means of reference gene primer amplification, nucleated cell counts were estimated. Profiling relied on immunoSEQ multiplex PCR, and the TCRdb table lists in-frame clones only, not all of them. That table supplies the V and J calls and clone size; D and trimming were determined from the DNA. The sample includes 150,000 to 200,000 clones, 80% to 90% of them seen just once. Material for sequencing was peripheral blood. This clonotype was sampled from a man aged 55 to 70 with acute or convalescent COVID-19. This rearrangement joins TRBV6-5 to TRBJ2-7, with unresolved D. CDR3 sequence: CASSYGSQTYEQYF. CDR3 DNA: TGTGCCAGCAGTTATGGCTCGCAGACATACGAGCAGTACTTC.